The T cell receptor (beta chain) described here comes from a study of CD8 T cells in ankylosing spondylitis. Study findings and constraints: Reactive arthritis synovial fluid and blood were previously reported to contain some motif variants.

Quantitative 5'-RACE with molecular barcodes was used to make the TCR beta libraries. From the 5' RACE reads, TCRdb called clonotypes with MiXCR, one entry per CDR3 protein. The sample includes 300,000 to 350,000 distinct CDR3 sequences, approximately 10% of them seen just once. This clonotype was recorded at least ten times. Its antigen is undetermined. This CDR3 spans 15 amino acids. The V gene's germline CDR1 is SGHRS and CDR2 YFSETQ. The V end was cut by 2 bases, the J end by 6 bases, with 14 bases between. J is TRBJ2-2 and V is TRBV5-1; D is ambiguous. Sequenced sample: blood, either unsorted or a sorted T cell fraction (not recorded which). This TCR derives from a female donor with ankylosing spondylitis or in good health (not recorded which). The CDR3 sequence is CASSFPSGWAGELFF. In DNA, the CDR3 is TGCGCCAGCAGCTTTCCATCCGGTTGGGCCGGGGAGCTGTTTTTT. Full variable domain (missing parts from reference TRBV5-1 and TRBJ2-2): KAGVTQTPRYLIKTRGQQVTLSCSPISGHRSVSWYQQTPGQGLQFLFEYFSETQRNKGNFPGRFSGRQFSNSRSEMNVSTLELGDSALYLCASSFPSGWAGELFFGEGSRLTVL.